This T cell receptor beta chain comes out of a study of control samples from healthy donors and cancer patients. CDR3 size: 14 residues. CDR1 and CDR2 (germline): MNHEY, SVGAGI. Trimming took 6 bases from V and 2 from J, leaving 12 bases between them. The protocol was immunoSEQ multiplex PCR, while the TCRdb copy is restricted to in-frame clones and leaves out a portion. The data show 50,000 to 65,000 clones, 80% to 95% seen once. The count of this clone is one. The TCR was taken from a man younger than 40 with colorectal cancer. The specimen sequenced was PBMCs. V usage is TRBV6-5 and J usage is TRBJ2-3; no reliable D call. CDR3 bases: TGTGCCAGCAGGCTTGAAAGGGACACAGATACGCAGTATTTT. Amino acid sequence: CASRLERDTDTQYF.